This T cell receptor (beta chain) was sequenced for a study of CD8 T cells in ankylosing spondylitis. This clonotype was seen only a few times. Its antigen is not known. Germline V gives CDR1 LGHDT, CDR2 YNNKEL (reference sequence). The CDR3 extends over 15 amino acids. V lost 3 bases, J lost 3 bases, and 12 bases lay in between. From the 5' RACE reads, TCRdb called clonotypes with MiXCR, one entry per CDR3 protein. In the table there are 310,000 or so distinct CDR3 sequences, over 15% of which are singletons. Overall study findings and caveats: Seemingly distinctive of ankylosing spondylitis blood was a TCR beta motif formed by eight highly homologous variants. With a CD8+ phenotype, disease-linked clones were relatively rare in peripheral blood.

The source material was blood, either unsorted or a sorted T cell fraction (not recorded which). The receptor was derived from a male donor with ankylosing spondylitis or in good health (not recorded which). The chain has TRBV3-1 and TRBJ2-4; D unresolved. In DNA form, the CDR3 reads TGTGCCAGCAGCCAGGTGTCGGGTGTCAAAAACATTCAGTACTTC. It is translated as CASSQVSGVKNIQYF.